This T cell receptor beta chain comes out of a study of cytotoxic CD8 clonotypes in ibrutinib-treated CLL (dated by TCRdb to the early 2020s). Concerning the study at large: In this cohort, approximately 15 patients were treatment-naive and approximately ten were relapsed/refractory, while some 17 had unmutated IGHV. Response samples were obtained after a median of roughly 13 months of treatment, with a range of roughly 6 to 36 months. Every remission and progressive disease sample was obtained while ibrutinib was still being received by the patients. Cryopreserved peripheral blood mononuclear cells were collected before treatment, at response, and at either disease progression or sustained remission. Responses were partial in around 25 patients and complete in 2; after median about 63 months follow-up, about 14 stayed in remission and some twelve progressed. On average, each sample had some 250,000 productive templates and tens of thousands of productive rearrangements. Longitudinal samples were obtainable from about 30% of the roughly 86 participants in the trial.

This clone was detected only a few times. Its recognized antigen is unknown. The input lacks base qualities; no much larger clone sits a single base away. Paper-wide results and their limitations: Sustained-remission and progressing patients did not have matched sampling times, and lymph node repertoires were not examined. Clonality increased at ibrutinib response, stayed stable in sustained remission, and fell back toward baseline at progression. Baseline clonality exceeded that of age-matched healthy donors and correlated strongly with circulating CD8+ T-cell counts. Public clonotypes were found to be uncommon and were observed to contract or remain stable during treatment; the increase in clonality was shown to reflect expansion of private clonotypes at ibrutinib response.

Trimming at the junction amounts to 0 bases on V and 14 bases on J, and the germline ends lie 11 bases apart. The germline V gene supplies CDR1 SGHRS and CDR2 YFSETQ. The CDR3 measures 11 amino acids from cysteine to phenylalanine. Of the read, only the CDR3 DNA is kept; its 33 bases are in frame from base 1. On a MiSeq, deep resolution sequencing aimed for a depth between 1 in 1 million and 1 in 200,000 T cells, with each clonotype covered 10x on average. The immunoSEQ hsTCRB Kit was used to generate TCR beta libraries. The published analysis was carried out like this. ImmunoSEQ Data Assistant and ImmunoSEQ Analyzer were used for data analysis, and V, D and J genes were assigned according to IMGT definitions. Clonality was computed as one minus normalized Shannon entropy of productive rearrangement frequencies, ranging from 0 to 1. Only overrepresented clonotypes making up at least 0.05% of each patient's repertoire were included in the public clonotype analysis. About twelve repertoires from age-matched healthy donors, obtained from immuneACCESS, served as clonality controls. TCRdb retrieved this table from immuneACCESS and kept in-frame rearrangements only. Not all clones are present; in checked studies, unresolved V genes account for under half, and no reason is known for the remainder. V and J calls and clone size follow that table, whereas D and trimming were derived from the DNA. Counted in this sample were around 25,000 clones; roughly two thirds of them appeared once. The top ten clones comprise about 53% of the sample.

The sample's time point label, in plain terms: progressive disease on ibrutinib. For TCR beta library preparation, roughly 2 micrograms of genomic DNA were isolated from cryopreserved PBMCs. Longitudinal blood samples from CLL patients on ibrutinib monotherapy were analyzed using high-throughput TCR beta sequencing. The patients took part in an open-label, single-center phase 2 trial of ibrutinib monotherapy. Sequencing was performed on PBMCs, taken at disease progression, from a patient treated with ibrutinib. This sequence uses TRBV5-1 and TRBJ1-2; no D gene can be assigned with confidence. The source of this sequence is a human donor with chronic lymphocytic leukemia. Read as DNA, the sequence is TGCGCCAGCAGCTTGGGAGGTGGAGGGACCTTC. Translation gives CASSLGGGGTF. The CDR3 plus the reference TRBV5-1 and TRBJ1-2 genes for the other parts give the full variable domain: KAGVTQTPRYLIKTRGQQVTLSCSPISGHRSVSWYQQTPGQGLQFLFEYFSETQRNKGNFPGRFSGRQFSNSRSEMNVSTLELGDSALYLCASSLGGGGTFGSGTRLTVV.